The sequence of this T cell receptor (beta chain) was determined in a study of blood T cells in healthy people across ages. Sample-barcoded 5' priming and a J-beta primer mix drove a second PCR of about 7 to 12 cycles. Each TCR beta cDNA got a 12-nucleotide random molecular identifier. TCRdb independently ran MiXCR on the 5' RACE reads; one entry per CDR3 protein. The sample shows hundreds of thousands of distinct CDR3 sequences, about 52% of them seen only once. Every sample yielded at least 7 million isolated PBMCs. Study-wide results and limits: Age showed a roughly linear inverse relationship with TCR beta diversity per million T cells.

With regard to this clonotype: Its antigen is unidentified.

Germline CDR1 LGHNA, CDR2 YNFKEQ. The CDR3 covers 18 residues. V gave up 1 base and J gave up 8 bases; unmatched junction bases: 13. This chain uses TRBV4-2 with TRBJ1-6; the match to TRBD1 covers 8 bases. The source is a woman aged 55 to 70 in good health. The sequencing sample was made of blood. CDR3 sequence (DNA): TGTGCCAGCAGCCAAGGTCCAGGGGGCCCCCTCGAGGATTCACCCCTCCACTTT. Its translation: CASSQGPGGPLEDSPLHF.